This record covers a single TCR beta chain. It lacks a known antigen. Base qualities were left out, and no much larger clone turns up one base away. The data were taken from a study of blood T cell repertoires in COVID-19 (dated by TCRdb to 2020 to 2021). For the study in its entirety: Recovered participants in ImmuneRACE Cohort 3 were defined by two consecutive negative NP/OP PCR tests, clearance by a healthcare professional, or resolution of symptoms. Samples covering the acute and convalescent phases of COVID-19 were provided by collaborators in the United States, Italy and Spain. The prospective study material was composed of cDNA or gDNA derived from T cells, B-cell-depleted T cells, or PBMCs. Subjects who had been exposed to COVID-19, were actively infected with it, or had recovered from it provided the deeply sampled blood TCRbeta repertoires that made up the dataset. The repertoires were released in a freely available public database meant as a resource for research on the immune response to SARS-CoV-2. The samples were drawn from the first 160 participants of the ongoing ImmuneRACE study and from 1,200 or so subjects provided by 6 global collaborators. Sample metadata almost always included a de-identified subject ID, COVID-19 status, age in years and sex. Where HLA class I and class II types were available, the types were taken from metadata supplied by the sample provider, not from assay-based typing. The study at large found these results: The quantity of clinical and demographic metadata differed by source and by participant and was supplied without curation.

CDR1 and CDR2, looked up from the germline V gene, are SGHTA and FQGNSA. V loses 4 bases of germline sequence and J loses 4 bases, and the interval between the two ends is 14 bases. The CDR3, cysteine through phenylalanine, is 15 amino acids long. Kept here is only the CDR3 DNA, which spans 45 bases and is read in frame from base 1. TCRbeta CDR3 regions were amplified from genomic DNA by means of the immunoSEQ Assay, a bias-controlled multiplex PCR. Concerning the study's data processing: Within the assay, amplification of reference gene primers was used to estimate how many nucleated cells each sample contained. Sequence reads were collapsed and filtered to measure the absolute abundance of every unique TCRbeta CDR3 rearrangement. Productive Simpson clonality was computed per sample as the square root of Simpson's diversity index over productive rearrangements. TCRdb's version of the immuneACCESS table is confined to in-frame rearrangements and falls short of the full clone set. An unresolved V gene accounts for under half of the shortfall where checked; the remainder is of unknown origin. V and J calls and clone size are as listed in that table; D and trimming were resolved from the DNA. In all, the sample holds approximately 210,000 clones, and roughly 87% of those were seen once. Roughly 7.2% of the sample belongs to the ten largest clones.

Participants in the prospective study were enrolled through a virtual design, were aged roughly 18 to 100 years, and lived in approximately 24 United States geographic areas. In the prospective study, cohorts were assigned on the basis of participant-reported clinical history obtained from a screening survey and a study questionnaire. Mobile phlebotomists in the prospective study collected whole blood, serum and a nasopharyngeal or oropharyngeal swab from every participant. Participants in the prospective study had the option to provide additional blood draws and questionnaires over a roughly 2-month period. Before DNA extraction, prospective study blood samples were shipped either frozen or at room temperature.

The chain links TRBV7-2 with TRBJ1-3; a tentative D call is TRBD1 (6 bases match). The specimen was PBMCs or T cells enriched from blood (not recorded which). This receptor was obtained from a man aged 25 to 45 in a cohort exposed to, infected with or recovered from COVID-19 (not recorded which). The CDR3 region has the sequence CASSSYLDSGNTIYF. The DNA sequence is as follows: TGTGCCAGCAGCTCCTATCTGGACAGCGGAAACACCATATATTTT.